The rows below give T cell receptor beta chains drawn from one sample of a study of cytomegalovirus exposure and HLA in healthy donors. The protocol was immunoSEQ multiplex PCR, while the TCRdb copy is restricted to in-frame clones and leaves out a portion. The table has about 140,000 clones, more than 60% seen once; the top ten hold approximately 10%. Sequences were obtained from PBMCs. These receptors were collected from a man between 18 and 29 years old in good health and CMV-seropositive. Each CDR3 is given with its conserved first and last residue. A D gene is named only where the DNA matches it firmly.

CDR3	D	V	length
CAWSETVTGNTIYF	.	TRBV30	14
CASSLDGTENYGYTF	TRBD1	TRBV11-1	15
CASSEGQRRYF	.	TRBV10-1	11
CASSLSGGSYNEQFF	TRBD2	TRBV5-4	15
CASSKSGSGADTQYF	TRBD2	TRBV19	15
CASSFRVDSYEQYF	.	TRBV27	14
CASGTRSSYEQYF	.	TRBV5-1	13
CASSRASTGQGNEQFF	.	TRBV7-2	16
CASSSPGVPRDTQYF	.	TRBV28	15
CASSLREGAEAFF	.	TRBV5-1	13
CASSSQNGGRYNEQFF	TRBD2	TRBV7-9	16
CASSWRGSNTEAFF	.	TRBV5-1	14
CASTSSGRASETQYF	TRBD2	TRBV9	15
CASSQGGGYTF	.	TRBV4-1	11
CSGGTGGHIPQETQYF	TRBD1	TRBV29-1	16
CASSLAPGGFDEQFF	TRBD2	TRBV7-9	15
CASSSTAGGGSYNEQFF	TRBD2	TRBV7-3	17
CASSLQTSGSTYEQYF	TRBD2	TRBV7-6	16
CASSLVTSSHANTEAFF	.	TRBV27	17
CASSVEGLGYSTDTQYF	TRBD2	TRBV9	17
CASSSPPGALFF	.	TRBV11-2	12
CASGDRSGRVDTQYF	TRBD2	TRBV13	15
CASSISSGGPYEQYF	TRBD2	TRBV19	15
CASSRQYTQYF	.	TRBV2	11
CASSVVTEAFF	.	TRBV9	11
CASSLRQGADTQYF	TRBD1	TRBV28	14
CASSQGVEGPLTEAFF	.	TRBV4-1	16
CASSTSRDRTLNQPQHF	TRBD1	TRBV19	17
CASFAGTANQPQHF	.	TRBV28	14
CASSTYSNTGELFF	.	TRBV5-6	14